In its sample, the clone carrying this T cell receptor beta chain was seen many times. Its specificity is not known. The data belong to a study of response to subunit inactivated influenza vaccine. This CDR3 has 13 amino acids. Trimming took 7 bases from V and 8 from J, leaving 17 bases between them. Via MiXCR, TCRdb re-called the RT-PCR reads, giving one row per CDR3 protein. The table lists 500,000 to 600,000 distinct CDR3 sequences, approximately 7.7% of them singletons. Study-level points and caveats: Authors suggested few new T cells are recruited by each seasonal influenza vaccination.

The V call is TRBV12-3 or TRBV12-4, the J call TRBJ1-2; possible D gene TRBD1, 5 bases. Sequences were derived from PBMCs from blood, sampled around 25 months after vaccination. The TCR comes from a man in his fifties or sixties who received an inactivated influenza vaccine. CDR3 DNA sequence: TGTGCCAGCACCGATTCAGGGTTCCGGGGCTACACCTTC. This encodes CASTDSGFRGYTF.